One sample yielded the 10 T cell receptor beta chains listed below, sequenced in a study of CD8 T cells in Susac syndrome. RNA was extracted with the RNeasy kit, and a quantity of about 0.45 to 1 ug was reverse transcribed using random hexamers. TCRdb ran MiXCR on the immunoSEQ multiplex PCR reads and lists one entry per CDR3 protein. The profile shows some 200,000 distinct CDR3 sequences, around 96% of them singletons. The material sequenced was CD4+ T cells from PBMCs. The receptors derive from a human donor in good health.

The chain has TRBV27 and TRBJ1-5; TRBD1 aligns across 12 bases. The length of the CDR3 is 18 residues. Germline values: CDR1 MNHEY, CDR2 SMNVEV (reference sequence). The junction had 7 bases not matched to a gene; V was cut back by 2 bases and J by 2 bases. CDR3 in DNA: TGTGCCAGCAGTTTAACCGGGACAGGGGGCATGGGCAATCAGCCCCAGCATTTT. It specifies CASSLTGTGGMGNQPQHF.

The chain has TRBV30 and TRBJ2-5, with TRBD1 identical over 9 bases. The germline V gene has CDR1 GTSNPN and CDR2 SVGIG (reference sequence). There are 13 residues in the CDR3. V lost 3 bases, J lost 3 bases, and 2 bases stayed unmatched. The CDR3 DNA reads TGTGCCTGGAGCCGGGACAGGGAAGAGACCCAGTACTTC. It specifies CAWSRDREETQYF. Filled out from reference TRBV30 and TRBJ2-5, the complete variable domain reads SQTIHQWPATLVQPVGSPLSLECTVEGTSNPNLYWYRQAAGRGLQLLFYSVGIGQISSEVPQNLSASRPQDRQFILSSKKLLLSDSGFYLCAWSRDREETQYFGPGTRLLVL.

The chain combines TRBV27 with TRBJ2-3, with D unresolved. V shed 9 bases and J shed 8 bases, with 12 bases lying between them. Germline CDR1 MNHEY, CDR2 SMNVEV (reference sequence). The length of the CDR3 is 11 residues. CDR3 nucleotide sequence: TGTGCCAGGAGCCCGATAGTTACGCAGTATTTT. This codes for CARSPIVTQYF.

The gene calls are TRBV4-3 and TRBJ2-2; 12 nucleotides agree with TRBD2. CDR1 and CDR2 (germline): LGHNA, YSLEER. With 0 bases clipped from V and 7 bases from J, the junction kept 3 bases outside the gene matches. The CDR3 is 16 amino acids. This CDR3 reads CASSQDLAGGFGELFF. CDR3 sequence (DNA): TGCGCCAGCAGCCAAGACCTAGCGGGAGGGTTCGGGGAGCTGTTTTTT.

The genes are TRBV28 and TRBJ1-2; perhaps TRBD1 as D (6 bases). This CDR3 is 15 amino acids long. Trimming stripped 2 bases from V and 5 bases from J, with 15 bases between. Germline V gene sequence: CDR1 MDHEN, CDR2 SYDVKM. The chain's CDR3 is CASSLRGALSYGYTF. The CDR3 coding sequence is TGTGCCAGCAGTTTAAGGGGGGCCCTTAGTTATGGCTACACCTTC.

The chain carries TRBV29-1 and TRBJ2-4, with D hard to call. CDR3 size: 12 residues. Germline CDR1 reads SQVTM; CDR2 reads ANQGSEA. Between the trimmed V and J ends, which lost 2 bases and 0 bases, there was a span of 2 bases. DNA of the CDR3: TGCAGCGTTGAAAGAGCCAAAAACATTCAGTACTTC. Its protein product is CSVERAKNIQYF.

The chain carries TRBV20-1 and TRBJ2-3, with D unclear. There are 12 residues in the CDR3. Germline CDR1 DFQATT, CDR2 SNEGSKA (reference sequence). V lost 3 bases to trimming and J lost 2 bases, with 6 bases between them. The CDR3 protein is CSASGFTDTQYF. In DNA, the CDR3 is TGCAGTGCTAGCGGATTCACAGATACGCAGTATTTT.

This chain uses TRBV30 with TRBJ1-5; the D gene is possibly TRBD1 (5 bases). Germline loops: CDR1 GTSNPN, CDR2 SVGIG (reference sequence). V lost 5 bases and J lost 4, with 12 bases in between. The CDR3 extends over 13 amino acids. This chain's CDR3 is CAWGRDRNQPQHF. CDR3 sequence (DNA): TGTGCCTGGGGCCGAGACAGAAATCAGCCCCAGCATTTT.

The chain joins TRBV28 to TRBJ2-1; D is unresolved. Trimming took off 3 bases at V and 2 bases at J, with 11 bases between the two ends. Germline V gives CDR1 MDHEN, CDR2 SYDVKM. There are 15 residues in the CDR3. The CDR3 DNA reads TGTGCCAGCAGTTTTGCCCTCTCAGCCTACAATGAGCAGTTCTTC. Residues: CASSFALSAYNEQFF.

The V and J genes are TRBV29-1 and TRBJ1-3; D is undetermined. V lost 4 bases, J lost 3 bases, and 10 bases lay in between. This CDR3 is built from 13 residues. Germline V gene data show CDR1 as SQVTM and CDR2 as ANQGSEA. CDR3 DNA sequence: TGCAGCGTTGGGGAAGGGAATGGAAACACCATATATTTT. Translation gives CSVGEGNGNTIYF.